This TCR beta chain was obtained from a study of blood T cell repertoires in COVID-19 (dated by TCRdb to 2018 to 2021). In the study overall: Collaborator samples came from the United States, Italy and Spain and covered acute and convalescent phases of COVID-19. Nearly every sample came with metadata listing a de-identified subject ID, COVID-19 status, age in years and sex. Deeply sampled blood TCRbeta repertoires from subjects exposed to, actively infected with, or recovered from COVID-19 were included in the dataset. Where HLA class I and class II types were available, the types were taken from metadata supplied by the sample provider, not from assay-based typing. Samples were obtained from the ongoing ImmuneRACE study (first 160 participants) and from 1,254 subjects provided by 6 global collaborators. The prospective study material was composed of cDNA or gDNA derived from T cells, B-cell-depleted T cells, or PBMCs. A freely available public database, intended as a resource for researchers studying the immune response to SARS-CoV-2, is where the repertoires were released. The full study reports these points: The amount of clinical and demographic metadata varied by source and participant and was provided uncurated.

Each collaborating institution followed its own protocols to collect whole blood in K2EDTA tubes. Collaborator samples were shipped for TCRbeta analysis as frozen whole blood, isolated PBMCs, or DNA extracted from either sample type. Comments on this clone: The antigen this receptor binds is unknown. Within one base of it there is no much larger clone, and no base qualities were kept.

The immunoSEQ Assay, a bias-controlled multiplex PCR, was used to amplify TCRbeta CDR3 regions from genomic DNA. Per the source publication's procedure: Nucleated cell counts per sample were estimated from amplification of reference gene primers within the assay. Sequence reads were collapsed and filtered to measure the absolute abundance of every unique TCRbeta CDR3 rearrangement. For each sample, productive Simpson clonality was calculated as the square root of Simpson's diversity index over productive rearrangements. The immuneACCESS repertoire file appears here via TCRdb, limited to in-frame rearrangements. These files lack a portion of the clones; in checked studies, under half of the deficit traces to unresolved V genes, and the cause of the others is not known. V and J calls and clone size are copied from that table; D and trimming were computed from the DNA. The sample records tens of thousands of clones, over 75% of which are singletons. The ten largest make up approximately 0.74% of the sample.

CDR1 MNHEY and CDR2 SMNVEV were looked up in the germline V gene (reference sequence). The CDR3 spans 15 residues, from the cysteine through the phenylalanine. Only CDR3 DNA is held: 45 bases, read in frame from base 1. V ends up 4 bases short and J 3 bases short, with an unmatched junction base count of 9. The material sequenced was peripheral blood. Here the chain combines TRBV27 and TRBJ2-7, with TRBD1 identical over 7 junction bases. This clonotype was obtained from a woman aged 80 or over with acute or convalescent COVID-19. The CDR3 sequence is CASSSFQTGSYEQYF. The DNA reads TGTGCCAGCAGTTCCTTTCAGACAGGGAGCTACGAGCAGTACTTC.